These 6 T cell receptor beta chains were all obtained from the same sample, sequenced in a study of blood T cell repertoires in COVID-19. The repertoire was sequenced with immunoSEQ multiplex PCR; TCRdb's copy has only in-frame clones and lacks some. The table has about 73,000 clones, roughly 89% seen once. Source material: peripheral blood. These TCRs come from a man at least 80 years old with acute or convalescent COVID-19.

This chain uses TRBV6-5 with TRBJ2-3, with a weak D call TRBD2 (6 bases). Between the trimmed V and J ends, which lost 6 bases and 6 bases, there was a span of 19 bases. The CDR3 length is 15 residues. The germline V gene encodes CDR1 MNHEY and CDR2 SVGAGI. The CDR3 sequence: CASRAGWDSLDTQYF. The CDR3 DNA follows: TGTGCCAGCAGGGCCGGTTGGGACTCACTGGATACGCAGTATTTT.

The CDR3 reads CASSPRERGAYEQYF. In nucleotides, the CDR3 is TGTGCCAGCAGCCCCCGGGAGCGGGGGGCATACGAGCAGTACTTC. The chain employs TRBV3-1 (or the pseudogene TRBV3-2) and TRBJ2-7, with TRBD2 matching over 9 bases. The CDR3 is 15 residues long. Germline-derived CDR1 and CDR2 are LGHDT and YNNKEL (reference sequence). V was pared by 4 bases and J by 4 bases, with 8 bases of the junction left unmatched.

V usage is TRBV19 and J usage is TRBJ2-7; D might be TRBD1 (6 bases). With 4 bases removed from V and 1 base from J, the gap between germline ends came to 11 bases. Germline V gives CDR1 LNHDA, CDR2 SQIVND (reference sequence). The CDR3 is 14 amino acids. Written as DNA, the CDR3 is TGTGCCAGTAGTACTCAGGACAGTTCCTACGAGCAGTACTTC. Translation: CASSTQDSSYEQYF.

The CDR3 DNA follows: TGTGCCAGCAGCCAAGACGGTGAAGCTTTCTTT. It specifies CASSQDGEAFF. The chain recombines TRBV3-1 (or the pseudogene TRBV3-2) with TRBJ1-1; D unresolved. This CDR3 comprises 11 residues. CDR1 LGHDT and CDR2 YNNKEL come from the germline V gene (reference sequence). The V end was cut by 0 bases, the J end by 7 bases, with 3 bases between.

The chain joins TRBV27 to TRBJ1-4, with 7 bases aligning to TRBD1. The V segment lost 5 bases and the J segment 7 bases; nucleotides outside the gene matches: 4. CDR1 MNHEY and CDR2 SMNVEV come from the germline V gene (reference sequence). This CDR3 comprises 13 residues. CDR3 loop: CASSRGRGEKLFF. The CDR3, as DNA: TGTGCCAGCAGTAGGGGGCGCGGTGAAAAACTGTTTTTT.

This clone was seen just once. The V gene is TRBV30, the J gene TRBJ2-7; 9 bases agree with TRBD1. Germline CDR1 reads GTSNPN; CDR2 reads SVGIG (reference sequence). The V gene end was trimmed by 1 base and the J gene end by 3 bases; junction bases not matched to a gene: 13. The CDR3 totals 17 residues. CDR3 loop: CAWSALLRDRVDYEQYF. In DNA form, the CDR3 reads TGTGCCTGGAGTGCCCTTCTCCGGGACAGGGTCGACTACGAGCAGTACTTC.